Below are 18 T cell receptor beta chains sequenced from a single sample in a study of cytotoxic CD8 clonotypes in ibrutinib-treated CLL. The data were produced by immunoSEQ multiplex PCR, yet TCRdb's version contains in-frame clones alone and is incomplete. The table records fewer than 400,000 clones, about 61% of them present only once. The starting material was PBMCs, obtained after 36 months of ibrutinib treatment. The source of these receptors is a human donor with chronic lymphocytic leukemia.

CDR3 in amino acids: CASSGRIRGNEQFF. In nucleotides, the CDR3 is TGTGCCAGCAGTGGTCGGATCAGGGGCAATGAGCAGTTCTTC. J is TRBJ2-1 and V is TRBV27; perhaps TRBD1 as D (6 bases). The V end was cut by 5 bases, the J end by 6 bases, with 14 bases between. CDR3 size: 14 residues. Germline V gene data show CDR1 as MNHEY and CDR2 as SMNVEV (reference sequence).

The V gene is TRBV19, the J gene TRBJ2-1; tentatively, D is TRBD1 (5 bases). Trimming removed 3 bases from V and 4 bases from J, with 16 bases in between. CDR1 is LNHDA, CDR2 SQIVND, per germline (reference sequence). This CDR3 has 16 amino acids. The CDR3 region is CASSIAYGRAYNEQFF. The DNA for the CDR3 is TGTGCCAGTAGTATCGCCTATGGCAGGGCGTACAATGAGCAGTTCTTC.

The rearrangement uses TRBV7-2 and TRBJ2-4; 10 nucleotides line up with TRBD2. The CDR3 is 14 amino acids. J was trimmed by 5 bases and V by 5 bases; bases with no gene match: 3. Looked up from germline, CDR1 is SGHTA and CDR2 is FQGNSA. CDR3 in amino acids: CASSTTSGENIQYF. In DNA form, the CDR3 reads TGTGCCAGCAGCACCACTAGCGGGGAAAACATTCAGTACTTC.

The chain recombines TRBV5-6 with TRBJ2-3, with D perhaps TRBD2 (6 bases). Germline CDR1 reads SGHDT; CDR2 reads YYEEEE. The ends were cut back, 1 base at V and 5 bases at J, with 8 bases in the middle. The CDR3 contains 13 residues. Written as DNA, the CDR3 is TGTGCCAGCAGCTTGCAGGGAGGAGATACGCAGTATTTT. Its protein is CASSLQGGDTQYF.

The chain uses TRBV9 and TRBJ2-4, with 13 bases matching TRBD2. The CDR3 loop spans 18 amino acids. The V segment lost 3 bases and the J segment 0 bases; nucleotides outside the gene matches: 6. CDR1 is SGDLS and CDR2 is YYNGEE in the germline V gene. CDR3 in amino acids: CASSALAGGPLAKNIQYF. DNA of the CDR3: TGTGCCAGCAGCGCACTAGCGGGGGGGCCCCTAGCCAAAAACATTCAGTACTTC. Complete variable domain (other parts from reference TRBV9 and TRBJ2-4): DSGVTQTPKHLITATGQRVTLRCSPRSGDLSVYWYQQSLDQGLQFLIQYYNGEERAKGNILERFSAQQFPDLHSELNLSSLELGDSALYFCASSALAGGPLAKNIQYFGAGTRLSVL.

J is TRBJ1-2 and V is TRBV7-2, with D uncertain. The CDR3 runs to 11 residues. The germline V gene has CDR1 SGHTA and CDR2 FQGNSA. Between the trimmed V and J ends, which lost 5 bases and 8 bases, there was a span of 9 bases. CDR3 coding DNA: TGTGCCAGCAGCACACACTTAGGCTACACCTTC. This encodes CASSTHLGYTF.

The table lists this clone with a count of one. This chain links TRBV6-5 with TRBJ2-3, with 8 bases identical to TRBD2. V gave up 5 bases and J gave up 4 bases; unmatched junction bases: 8. CDR1 is MNHEY, CDR2 SVGAGI, per germline. The length of the CDR3 is 15 residues. CDR3 region: CASSTQRELSDTQYF. Here the CDR3 DNA reads TGTGCCAGCAGTACTCAGCGGGAGTTATCAGATACGCAGTATTTT.

This clone was picked up a small number of times. Other nucleotide sequences in the sample specify the same CDR3. The chain employs TRBV9 and TRBJ2-7; 7 nucleotides agree with TRBD1. This CDR3 region has 14 residues. The J segment lost 3 bases and the V segment lost 0 bases, leaving 3 bases of the junction unmatched. Germline CDR1 reads SGDLS; CDR2 reads YYNGEE. CDR3 DNA sequence: TGTGCCAGCAGCGTAGCATCAGGGGGCTACGAGCAGTACTTC. Translating gives CASSVASGGYEQYF.

This clone was detected a few times. The J gene is TRBJ2-2, the V gene TRBV29-1; 9 bases agree with TRBD1. With 6 bases clipped from V and 4 bases from J, the junction kept 9 bases outside the gene matches. The CDR3 extends over 15 amino acids. Germline lookup yields CDR1 SQVTM and CDR2 ANQGSEA. CDR3 nucleotide sequence: TGCAGCGTCCACGGGACAGGGAGTGTCACCGGGGAGCTGTTTTTT. Protein product: CSVHGTGSVTGELFF.

This sequence joins TRBV29-1 and TRBJ2-2; 9 bases fit TRBD1. With V trimmed by 1 base and J by 4 bases, 7 bases remained unmatched. The CDR3 has 16 amino acids. Germline lookup yields CDR1 SQVTM and CDR2 ANQGSEA. The CDR3 loop reads CSVEATGGYGTGELFF. CDR3 coding DNA: TGCAGCGTTGAAGCCACAGGGGGCTATGGCACCGGGGAGCTGTTTTTT.

J is TRBJ2-4 and V is TRBV19, with D tentatively TRBD2 (6 bases). This CDR3 comprises 13 residues. V lost 3 bases to trimming and J lost 9 bases, with 12 bases between them. Germline V gene lookup returns CDR1 LNHDA and CDR2 SQIVND (reference sequence). The CDR3 reads CASSMRGSGIQYF. Here the CDR3 DNA reads TGTGCCAGTAGTATGCGGGGTAGCGGCATTCAGTACTTC.

This clone appeared a few times. This rearrangement joins TRBV20-1 to TRBJ2-4; D is possibly TRBD2 (5 bases). The CDR3 covers 11 residues. The germline V gene encodes CDR1 DFQATT and CDR2 SNEGSKA (reference sequence). Here the CDR3 DNA reads TGCAGCGGGGAAGCCAAAAACATTCAGTACTTC. This codes for CSGEAKNIQYF.

This clone was seen a handful of times. The chain couples TRBV2 to TRBJ1-5; D is uncertain. CDR1 SNHLY and CDR2 FYNNEI come from the germline V gene. The CDR3 loop spans 12 amino acids. Trimming took off 6 bases at V and 3 bases at J, with 6 bases between the two ends. CDR3 sequence reads: CASRASNQPQHF. The CDR3 bases are TGTGCCAGCAGGGCCTCCAATCAGCCCCAGCATTTT.

V and J are TRBV2 and TRBJ1-3; TRBD1 matches 7 bases. J lost 2 bases, V lost 7 bases, and 8 bases had no gene match. The CDR3 consists of 15 residues. CDR1 and CDR2 (germline): SNHLY, FYNNEI. DNA for the CDR3: TGTGCCAGCACCCGAGAGGGGGCCGCTGGAAACACCATATATTTT. Residues: CASTREGAAGNTIYF.

V gene TRBV5-1 combines with J gene TRBJ2-3, with TRBD1 matching over 9 bases. The CDR3 is made up of 18 amino acids. Germline values: CDR1 SGHRS, CDR2 YFSETQ. With 4 bases clipped from V and 3 bases from J, the junction kept 15 bases outside the gene matches. The CDR3 nucleotides read TGCGCCAGCAGCCAGTTCTATGGCACGGGACAGGGAACAGATACGCAGTATTTT. It specifies CASSQFYGTGQGTDTQYF.

The V call is TRBV5-1, the J call TRBJ2-1; D is unclear. The CDR3 has 12 amino acids. The germline V gene has CDR1 SGHRS and CDR2 YFSETQ. V lost 4 bases and J lost 7, with 9 bases in between. This CDR3 is CASSRRRNEQFF. The DNA of the CDR3 is TGCGCCAGCAGCCGCAGGCGGAATGAGCAGTTCTTC.

V and J are TRBV25-1 and TRBJ2-1, with 14 positions matching TRBD2. CDR1 is MGHDK and CDR2 is SYGVNS in the germline V gene. This CDR3 comprises 15 residues. Trimming removed 3 bases from V and 10 bases from J; junction bases left unmatched: 5. This CDR3 is CASSDPGLAGAEQFF. The CDR3 DNA sequence: TGTGCCAGCAGTGATCCGGGACTAGCGGGGGCAGAGCAGTTCTTC.

V is TRBV27 and J is TRBJ1-3; 8 bases fit TRBD1. CDR1 and CDR2 (germline): MNHEY, SMNVEV (reference sequence). Trimming removed 6 bases from V and 4 bases from J; junction bases left unmatched: 2. The CDR3 extends over 13 amino acids. CDR3 bases: TGTGCCAGCAGACGGACAGGGGGAAACACCATATATTTT. It translates to CASRRTGGNTIYF.